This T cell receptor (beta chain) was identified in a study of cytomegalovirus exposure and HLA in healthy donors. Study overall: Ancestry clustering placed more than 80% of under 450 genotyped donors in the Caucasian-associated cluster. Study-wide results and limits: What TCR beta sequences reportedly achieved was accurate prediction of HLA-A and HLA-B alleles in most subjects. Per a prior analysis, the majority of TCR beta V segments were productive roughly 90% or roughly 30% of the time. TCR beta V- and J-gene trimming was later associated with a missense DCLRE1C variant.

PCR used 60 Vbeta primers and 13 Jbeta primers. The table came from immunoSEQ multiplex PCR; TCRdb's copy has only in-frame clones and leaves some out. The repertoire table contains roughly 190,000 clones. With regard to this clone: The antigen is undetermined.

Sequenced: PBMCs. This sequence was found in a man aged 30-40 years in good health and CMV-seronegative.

The CDR3 coding sequence is TGTGCCAGTAGCTTGGGGACAGCTGGGGCCAACGTCCTGACTTTC. The encoded protein is CASSLGTAGANVLTF. J is TRBJ2-6 and V is TRBV19; 7 nucleotides match TRBD1. CDR1 is LNHDA and CDR2 is SQIVND in the germline V gene (reference sequence). This CDR3 is built from 15 residues. The trim removed 6 bases at V and 2 bases at J, leaving 4 bases unmatched.